A selection of T cell receptor beta chains follows, all from one sample in a study of persistence of HIV-infected CD4 T cells. No antigens are known for them. Sequenced by immunoSEQ multiplex PCR; TCRdb stores in-frame clones only, minus some. The sample shows 35,000 to 45,000 clones, around 89% of them seen only once. The sequencing used CD4+ T cells sorted from PBMCs after roughly 20-hour stimulation, collected from a patient who received antiretroviral therapy. The receptors derive from an adult woman with HIV who was CMV-seropositive. Both conserved end residues are part of each CDR3. The D gene is left open where the match is weak. The size field is filled for only some rows; it gives once, few, many or a size class.

-	TRBJ1-1	TRBV5-1	-	TGCGCCAGCAGCTACGACCGTTTGGGGTACACTGAAGCTTTCTTT	CASSYDRLGYTEAFF
-	TRBJ2-6	TRBV19	-	TGTGCCAGTAGTATGGGCGGGAACTCTGGGGCCAACGTCCTGACTTTC	CASSMGGNSGANVLTF
-	TRBJ1-1	TRBV13	-	TGTGCCAGCAGCTTATCAATTGAAGCTTTCTTT	CASSLSIEAFF
TRBD2	TRBJ2-1	TRBV11-3	-	TGTGCCAGCAGCTCCCCGACTAAGCGGGGGGGCTACAATGAGCAGTTCTTC	CASSSPTKRGGYNEQFF
TRBD1	TRBJ2-5	TRBV24-1	-	TGTGCCACAGAAACACAGGGGGCGCGGGATCAGCAAGAGACCCAGTACTTC	CATETQGARDQQETQYF
-	TRBJ1-5	TRBV19	-	TGTGCCAGTAGCGAGGGGAGGAGCAGCAATCAGCCCCAGCATTTT	CASSEGRSSNQPQHF
TRBD1	TRBJ1-1	TRBV7-6	-	TGTGCCAGCAGCGGCCGACAGGGCGGAGCAGAAGCTTTCTTT	CASSGRQGGAEAFF
-	TRBJ1-1	TRBV10-2	-	TGCGCCAGCAAGGACCCGAGAGTTGCTGAAGCTTTCTTT	CASKDPRVAEAFF
TRBD1	TRBJ1-5	TRBV28	-	TGTGCCAGCAGTCAGGGACAGGGCGGGGAAATTTGGCAGCCCCAGCATTTT	CASSQGQGGEIWQPQHF
-	TRBJ2-3	TRBV4-1	-	TGCGCCAGCAGCCAGTCGGGGGCCCGTTCCTCTGCGCAGTATTTT	CASSQSGARSSAQYF
-	TRBJ2-5	TRBV5-1	-	TGCGCCAGCAGCCACATGGGATCAGAGACCCAGTACTTC	CASSHMGSETQYF
TRBD1	TRBJ1-2	TRBV10-2	-	TGCGCCAGCAGTGAGTCGGGACAGGGGAGCAACTATGGCTACACCTTC	CASSESGQGSNYGYTF
-	TRBJ1-1	TRBV2	-	TGTACCAGCAGTGGCCAGGGTGGGGGTACTGAAGCTTTCTTT	CTSSGQGGGTEAFF
-	TRBJ1-2	TRBV5-1	-	TGCGCCAGCAGCTTGGATCGGGGCTCGCGCTATGGCTACACCTTC	CASSLDRGSRYGYTF
TRBD1	TRBJ1-1	TRBV30	few	TGTGCCTGGAGACAGGGGATGATCACTGAAGCTTTCTTT	CAWRQGMITEAFF
-	TRBJ1-2	TRBV6-6	-	TGTGCCAGCAGTTACTCGCAGACTAACTATGGCTACACCTTC	CASSYSQTNYGYTF
TRBD1	TRBJ1-5	TRBV9	-	TGTGCCAGCAGCGTGGGGGACAGGGAGGGACAGCCCCAGCATTTT	CASSVGDREGQPQHF
-	TRBJ1-2	TRBV30	-	TGTGCCTGGAGTGTACACGGTGTACCCTATGGCTACACCTTC	CAWSVHGVPYGYTF
-	TRBJ1-4	TRBV28	-	TGTGCCAGCTTCAAGGGAGGGGGGGTTAATGAAAAACTGTTTTTT	CASFKGGGVNEKLFF
-	TRBJ1-2	TRBV7-9	-	TGTGCCAGCAGCTTCGGAACGTCGGAGGGCTACACCTTC	CASSFGTSEGYTF
-	TRBJ1-3	TRBV7-9	-	TGTGCCACCACCGACTGGGGGGGCTCCATCGGAAACACCATATATTTT	CATTDWGGSIGNTIYF
TRBD1	TRBJ2-1	TRBV24-1	-	TGTGCCACCAGTGACTCCGGGACAGGGGATTGGAATGAGCAGTTCTTC	CATSDSGTGDWNEQFF
-	TRBJ1-1	TRBV7-8	few	TGTGCCAGCAGCCGAGACGCCTACACTGAAGCTTTCTTT	CASSRDAYTEAFF
-	TRBJ2-3	TRBV6-5	-	TGTGCCAGCAGAAGGGCGGCTTTTGGGACAGATACGCAGTATTTT	CASRRAAFGTDTQYF
-	TRBJ1-1	TRBV19	-	TGTGCCAGTAGTTTCCGGGACGGAGCTTCGGCTTTCTTT	CASSFRDGASAFF
TRBD1	TRBJ1-1	TRBV5-1	-	TGCGCCAGCAGCGACCGGGACAGGGGAATGAACACTGAAGCTTTCTTT	CASSDRDRGMNTEAFF
TRBD1	TRBJ1-2	TRBV5-1	-	TGCGCCAGCAGCTTTGCGACAGGGGGCGAGGGCTACACCTTC	CASSFATGGEGYTF
-	TRBJ1-5	TRBV5-5	-	TGTGCCAGCAGCTTGGTTCCGGACCGCACACAGCCCCAGCATTTT	CASSLVPDRTQPQHF
-	TRBJ1-1	TRBV19	few	TGTGCCAGTAGAAGAGGAGGGCACACTGAAGCTTTCTTT	CASRRGGHTEAFF
TRBD1	TRBJ1-5	TRBV19	-	TGTGCCAGTAGTCGGGGGACAGGGAGGCATCAGCCCCAGCATTTT	CASSRGTGRHQPQHF
TRBD1	TRBJ1-5	TRBV30	-	TGTGCCTGGAACCGGGACAGGGGCAATCAGCCCCAGCATTTT	CAWNRDRGNQPQHF
-	TRBJ1-5	TRBV6-5	-	TGTGCCAGCAGTTATGGGGGGGAAGGCCAGCCCCAGCATTTT	CASSYGGEGQPQHF
TRBD1	TRBJ1-3	TRBV9	-	TGTGCCAGCAGCGAGACGGCGGGACAGTCTGGAAACACCATATATTTT	CASSETAGQSGNTIYF
TRBD2	TRBJ2-1	TRBV15	-	TGTGCCACCAGCCCCCGGGGGGGGGCCGGCAATGAGCAGTTCTTC	CATSPRGGAGNEQFF
-	TRBJ1-1	TRBV18	-	TGTGCCAGCTCACTAAAACGCCCACAGAACACTGAAGCTTTCTTT	CASSLKRPQNTEAFF
TRBD1	TRBJ1-2	TRBV7-2	-	TGTGCCAGCAGCTTAAGCCCGGGACAGGATGGCTACACCTTC	CASSLSPGQDGYTF
-	TRBJ1-5	TRBV7-9	-	TGTGCCAGCAGCGGTACAGGGAACCCTAATCAGCCCCAGCATTTT	CASSGTGNPNQPQHF
-	TRBJ1-5	TRBV7-9	once	TGTGCCAGCAGCTTAGCGCAGGGACAGCCCCAGCATTTT	CASSLAQGQPQHF
-	TRBJ1-5	TRBV19	once	TGTGCCAGTAGTGGGGGGACGAGCAATCAGCCCCAGCATTTT	CASSGGTSNQPQHF
TRBD1	TRBJ1-5	TRBV5-1	-	TGCGCCAGCAGCTGGACAGGGGGCGCGGGTCAGCCCCAGCATTTT	CASSWTGGAGQPQHF
TRBD1	TRBJ1-6	TRBV5-4	-	TGTGCCAGCAGCTCACCACAGGGGACCTATTCACCCCTCCACTTT	CASSSPQGTYSPLHF
-	TRBJ1-1	TRBV30	once	TGTGCCTGGAGTCCCCAGAGGAGGGGCACTGAAGCTTTCTTT	CAWSPQRRGTEAFF
-	TRBJ1-2	TRBV6-6	-	TGTGCCAGCAGTTACCCCCGGGCCCCCGGTAACTATGGCTACACCTTC	CASSYPRAPGNYGYTF
-	TRBJ1-2	TRBV19	-	TGTGCCAGCACCAGGGTTGGCTATGGCTACACCTTC	CASTRVGYGYTF
-	TRBJ2-5	TRBV2	few	TGTGCCAGCAGTCTTAGCGCGGTCGAGACCCAGTACTTC	CASSLSAVETQYF
-	TRBJ1-5	TRBV18	-	TGTGCCAGCTCACCACAGTCAGCCAGCAATCAGCCCCAGCATTTT	CASSPQSASNQPQHF
-	TRBJ2-5	TRBV6-6	-	TGTGCCAGCAGTTATAATCGGGGGCAGGGACGAGAGACCCAGTACTTC	CASSYNRGQGRETQYF
-	TRBJ1-6	TRBV30	-	TGTGCCTGGACCAAGCCCGGGGGACTAAATAATTCACCCCTCCACTTT	CAWTKPGGLNNSPLHF
-	TRBJ2-2	TRBV7-5	-	TGTGTCAGAAGCCGAAATTTATACCTCGCGGGGGGGCCTTCAAACGGGGAGCTGTTTTTT	CVRSRNLYLAGGPSNGELFF
TRBD2	TRBJ2-3	TRBV30	once	TGTGCCTGGAACCGGATAGCGGGGGGGGAAGATACGCAGTATTTT	CAWNRIAGGEDTQYF
TRBD1	TRBJ2-2	TRBV7-3	-	TGTGCCAGCAGCTTAAAGACAGGGGCGAACACCGGGGAGCTGTTTTTT	CASSLKTGANTGELFF
TRBD2	TRBJ2-3	TRBV5-4	-	TGTGCCAGCAGCTTCCTCTCCCCTAGCGGAACAGATACGCAGTATTTT	CASSFLSPSGTDTQYF
-	TRBJ1-2	TRBV10-3	-	TGTGCCATCCACGGACTTAACTATGGCTACACCTTC	CAIHGLNYGYTF
-	TRBJ1-1	TRBV11-1	-	TGTGCCAGCAGCGAAAGAGCGAACACTGAAGCTTTCTTT	CASSERANTEAFF